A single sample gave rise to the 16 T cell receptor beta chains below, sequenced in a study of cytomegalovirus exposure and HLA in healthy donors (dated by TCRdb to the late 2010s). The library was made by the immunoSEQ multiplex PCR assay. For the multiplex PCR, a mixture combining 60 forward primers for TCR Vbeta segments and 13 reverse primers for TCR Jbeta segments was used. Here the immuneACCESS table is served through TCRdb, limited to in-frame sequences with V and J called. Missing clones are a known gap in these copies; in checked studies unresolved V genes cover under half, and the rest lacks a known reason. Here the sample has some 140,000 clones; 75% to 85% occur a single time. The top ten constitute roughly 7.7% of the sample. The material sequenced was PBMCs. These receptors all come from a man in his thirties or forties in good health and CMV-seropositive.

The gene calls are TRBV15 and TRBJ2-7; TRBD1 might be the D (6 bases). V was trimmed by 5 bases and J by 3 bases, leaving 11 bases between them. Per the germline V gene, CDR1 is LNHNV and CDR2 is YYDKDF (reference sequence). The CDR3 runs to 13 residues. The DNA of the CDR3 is TGTGCCACCAGCGCCCAAGGGGGCTACGAGCAGTACTTC. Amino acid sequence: CATSAQGGYEQYF.

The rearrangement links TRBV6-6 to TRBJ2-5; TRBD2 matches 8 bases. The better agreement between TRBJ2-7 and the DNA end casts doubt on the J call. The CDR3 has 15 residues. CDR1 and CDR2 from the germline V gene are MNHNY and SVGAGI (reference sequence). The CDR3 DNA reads TGTGCCAGCACGGAGGGGCGGACTAGCCTTAACGAGCAGTACTTC. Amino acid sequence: CASTEGRTSLNEQYF.

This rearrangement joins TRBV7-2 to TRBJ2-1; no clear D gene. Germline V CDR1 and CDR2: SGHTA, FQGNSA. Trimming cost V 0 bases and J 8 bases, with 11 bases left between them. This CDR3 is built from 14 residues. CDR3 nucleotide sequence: TGTGCCAGCAGCTTAGCGGCTGGGCTTGATGAGCAGTTCTTC. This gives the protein CASSLAAGLDEQFF.

CDR3 amino acids: CASSEYPTGEKLFF. For the CDR3, the DNA is TGTGCCAGCAGTGAATACCCCACAGGGGAAAAACTGTTTTTT. The rearrangement links TRBV25-1 to TRBJ1-4, with a possible D match to TRBD1 (6 bases). The CDR3 extends over 14 amino acids. Germline V gene sequence: CDR1 MGHDK, CDR2 SYGVNS. The V end lost 0 bases, the J end lost 8 bases, and 10 bases lay between the germline ends. The variable domain in full, completed from reference TRBV25-1 and TRBJ1-4, reads EADIYQTPRYLVIGTGKKITLECSQTMGHDKMYWYQQDPGMELHLIHYSYGVNSTEKGDLSSESTVSRIRTEHFPLTLESARPSHTSQYLCASSEYPTGEKLFFGSGTQLSVL.

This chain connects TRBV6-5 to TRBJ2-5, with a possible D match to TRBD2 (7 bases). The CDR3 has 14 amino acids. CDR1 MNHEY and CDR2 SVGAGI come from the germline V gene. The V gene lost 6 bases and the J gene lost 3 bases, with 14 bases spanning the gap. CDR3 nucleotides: TGTGCCAGCAGCTGGGGGGGGCCCGAAGAGACCCAGTACTTC. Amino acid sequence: CASSWGGPEETQYF.

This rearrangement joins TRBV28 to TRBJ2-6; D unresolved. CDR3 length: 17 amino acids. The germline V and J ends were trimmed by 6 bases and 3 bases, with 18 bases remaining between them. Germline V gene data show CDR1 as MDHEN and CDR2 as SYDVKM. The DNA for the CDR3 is TGTGCCAGCAGCTTTGATTCCTGGGCAGGTGGGGCCAACGTCCTGACTTTC. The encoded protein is CASSFDSWAGGANVLTF.

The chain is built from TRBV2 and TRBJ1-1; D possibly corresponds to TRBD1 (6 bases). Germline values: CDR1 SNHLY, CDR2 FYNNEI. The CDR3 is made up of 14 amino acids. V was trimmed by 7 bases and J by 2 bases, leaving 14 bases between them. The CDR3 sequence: CASTLQGINTEAFF. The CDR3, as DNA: TGTGCCAGCACTCTACAGGGAATAAACACTGAAGCTTTCTTT.

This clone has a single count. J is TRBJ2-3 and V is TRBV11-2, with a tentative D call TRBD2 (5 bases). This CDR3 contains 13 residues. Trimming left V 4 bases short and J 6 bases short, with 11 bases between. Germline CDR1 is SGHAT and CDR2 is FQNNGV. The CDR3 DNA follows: TGTGCCAGCAGCTGGGAGCTTCTGGATACGCAGTATTTT. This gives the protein CASSWELLDTQYF.

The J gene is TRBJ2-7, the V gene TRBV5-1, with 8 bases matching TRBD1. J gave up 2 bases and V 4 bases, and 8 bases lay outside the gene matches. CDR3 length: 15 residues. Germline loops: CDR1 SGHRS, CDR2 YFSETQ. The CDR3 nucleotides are TGCGCCAGCAGCCCCGGGGGACAGGCCGCCTACGAGCAGTACTTC. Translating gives CASSPGGQAAYEQYF.

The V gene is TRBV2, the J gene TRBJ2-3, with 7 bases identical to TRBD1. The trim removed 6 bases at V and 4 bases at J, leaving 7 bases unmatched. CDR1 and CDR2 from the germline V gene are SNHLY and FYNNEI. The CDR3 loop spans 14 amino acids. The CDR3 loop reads CASRDRQGADTQYF. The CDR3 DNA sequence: TGTGCCAGCAGAGATAGGCAGGGGGCAGATACGCAGTATTTT.

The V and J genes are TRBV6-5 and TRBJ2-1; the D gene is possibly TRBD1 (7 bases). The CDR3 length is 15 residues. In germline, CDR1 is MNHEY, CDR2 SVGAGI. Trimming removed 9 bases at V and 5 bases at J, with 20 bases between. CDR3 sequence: CASTGTAGFNNEQFF. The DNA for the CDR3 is TGTGCCAGTACCGGGACAGCGGGCTTTAACAATGAGCAGTTCTTC.

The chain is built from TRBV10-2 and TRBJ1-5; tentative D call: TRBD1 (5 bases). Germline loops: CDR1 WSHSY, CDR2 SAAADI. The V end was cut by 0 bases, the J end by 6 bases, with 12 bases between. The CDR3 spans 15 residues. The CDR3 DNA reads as TGCGCCAGCAGTGAGTCGGGGGGACTCACTCAGCCCCAGCATTTT. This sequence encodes CASSESGGLTQPQHF.

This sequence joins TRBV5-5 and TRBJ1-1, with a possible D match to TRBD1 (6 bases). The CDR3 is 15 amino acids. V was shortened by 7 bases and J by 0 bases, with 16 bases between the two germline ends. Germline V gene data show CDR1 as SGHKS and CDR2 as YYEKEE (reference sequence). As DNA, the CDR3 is TGTGCCAGCTCAGCACCCGGGACACTGAACACTGAAGCTTTCTTT. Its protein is CASSAPGTLNTEAFF.

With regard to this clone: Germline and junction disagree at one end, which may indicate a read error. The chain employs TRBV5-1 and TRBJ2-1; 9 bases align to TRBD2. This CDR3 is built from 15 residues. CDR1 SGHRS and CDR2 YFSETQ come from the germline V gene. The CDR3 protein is CASGLTSGKYNEQFF. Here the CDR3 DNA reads TGCGCCAGCGGCTTGACTAGCGGAAAATACAATGAGCAGTTCTTC.

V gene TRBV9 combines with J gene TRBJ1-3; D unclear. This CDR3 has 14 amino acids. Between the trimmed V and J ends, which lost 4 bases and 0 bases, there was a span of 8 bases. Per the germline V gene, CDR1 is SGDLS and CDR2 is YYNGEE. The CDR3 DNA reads TGTGCCAGCAGCAAACAGAGCTCTGGAAACACCATATATTTT. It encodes CASSKQSSGNTIYF.

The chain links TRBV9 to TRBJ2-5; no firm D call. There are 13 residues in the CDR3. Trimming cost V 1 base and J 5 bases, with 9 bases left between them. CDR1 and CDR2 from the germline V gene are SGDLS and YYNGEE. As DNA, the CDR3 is TGTGCCAGCAGCGTACACTTGGAGGAGACCCAGTACTTC. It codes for CASSVHLEETQYF.